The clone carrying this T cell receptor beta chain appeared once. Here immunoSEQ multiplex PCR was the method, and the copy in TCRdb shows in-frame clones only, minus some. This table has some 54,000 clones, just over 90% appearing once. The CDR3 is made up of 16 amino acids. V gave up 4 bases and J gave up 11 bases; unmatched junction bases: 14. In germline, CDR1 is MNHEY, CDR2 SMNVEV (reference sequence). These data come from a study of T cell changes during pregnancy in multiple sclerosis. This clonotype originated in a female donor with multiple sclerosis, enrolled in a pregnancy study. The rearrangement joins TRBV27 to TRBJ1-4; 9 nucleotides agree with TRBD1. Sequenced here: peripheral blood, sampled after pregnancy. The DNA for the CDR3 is TGTGCCAGCAGTTCCTTTCCGACAGGGGGTGTTGAGAAACTGTTTTTT. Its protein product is CASSSFPTGGVEKLFF.